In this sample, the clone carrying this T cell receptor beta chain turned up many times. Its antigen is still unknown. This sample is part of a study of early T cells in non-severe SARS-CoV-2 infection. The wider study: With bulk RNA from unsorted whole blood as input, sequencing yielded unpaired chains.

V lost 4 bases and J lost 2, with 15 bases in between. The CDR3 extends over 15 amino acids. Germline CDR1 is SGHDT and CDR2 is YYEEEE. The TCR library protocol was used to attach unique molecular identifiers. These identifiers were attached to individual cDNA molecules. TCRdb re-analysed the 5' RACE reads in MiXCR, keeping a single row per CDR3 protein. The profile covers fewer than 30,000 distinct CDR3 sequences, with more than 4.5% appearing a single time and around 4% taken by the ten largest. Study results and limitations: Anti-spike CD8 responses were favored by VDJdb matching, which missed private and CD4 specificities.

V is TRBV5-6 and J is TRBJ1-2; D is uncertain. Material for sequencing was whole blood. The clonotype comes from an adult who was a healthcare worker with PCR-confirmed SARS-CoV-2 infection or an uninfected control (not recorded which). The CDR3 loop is CASSPARGRNYGYTF. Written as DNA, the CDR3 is TGTGCCAGCAGCCCGGCCCGAGGACGAAACTATGGCTACACCTTC. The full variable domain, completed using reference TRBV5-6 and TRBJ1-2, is DAGVTQSPTHLIKTRGQQVTLRCSPKSGHDTVSWYQQALGQGPQFIFQYYEEEERQRGNFPDRFSGHQFPNYSSELNVNALLLGDSALYLCASSPARGRNYGYTFGSGTRLTVV.